Below, 7 T cell receptor beta chains from the same sample are listed, as sequenced in a study of CD8+ T cells in alopecia areata. Extraction of RNA preceded its reverse transcription into cDNA, which served as the sequencing template. Clones were read by immunoSEQ multiplex PCR, and TCRdb kept only the in-frame ones, dropping some. The sample holds about 120,000 clones; approximately 49% are singletons and the top ten take over 15%. The specimen was CD8+ T cells sorted from blood, collected at week 0. The receptors stem from a human donor with alopecia areata.

The V and J genes are TRBV2 and TRBJ2-7, with 7 bases matching TRBD2. This CDR3 contains 15 residues. Germline assignment: CDR1 SNHLY and CDR2 FYNNEI. After removal of 7 bases from V and 4 bases from J, the junction contained 13 bases not matched to a gene. CDR3 bases: TGTGCCAGCACCGGGCCCGAGCGGGGCCCATACGAGCAGTACTTC. Translating gives CASTGPERGPYEQYF.

This clone was observed a handful of times. In DNA, the CDR3 is TGCGCCAGCACGCCTGGGAACACCGGGGAGCTGTTTTTT. Protein product: CASTPGNTGELFF. The chain is built from TRBV10-2 and TRBJ2-2; D remains ambiguous. This CDR3 region has 13 residues. The V gene's germline CDR1 is WSHSY and CDR2 SAAADI. V lost 7 bases to trimming and J lost 1 base, with 7 bases between them.

This clone was detected once. The rearrangement links TRBV6-5 to TRBJ2-5; 8 bases map to TRBD2. This CDR3 has 15 amino acids. V gave up 5 bases and J gave up 0 bases; unmatched junction bases: 5. CDR1 is MNHEY and CDR2 is SVGAGI in the germline V gene. The CDR3 loop reads CASSTGGDYQETQYF. The CDR3 DNA reads TGTGCCAGCAGTACGGGGGGGGACTACCAAGAGACCCAGTACTTC.

This clone was counted only a few times. This chain connects TRBV23-1 to TRBJ1-1; 9 positions match TRBD1. TRBV23-1 belongs to the ORF category, with a function that is uncertain. V lost 0 bases and J lost 3; bases outside the gene matches: 11. This CDR3 has 18 amino acids. CDR3 sequence: CASSQSEGQGFPHTEAFF. In nucleotides, the CDR3 is TGCGCCAGCAGTCAATCGGAGGGACAGGGTTTCCCACACACTGAAGCTTTCTTT.

The chain carries TRBV5-1 and TRBJ2-3, with a possible D match to TRBD1 (6 bases). Germline V gene lookup returns CDR1 SGHRS and CDR2 YFSETQ. CDR3 length: 15 residues. V shed 0 bases and J shed 4 bases, with 12 bases lying between them. The CDR3 here is CASSLEGGLADTQYF. The DNA for the CDR3 is TGCGCCAGCAGCTTGGAAGGGGGTCTAGCAGATACGCAGTATTTT.

This clone has a handful of counts. The chain couples TRBV27 to TRBJ2-3, with D perhaps matching TRBD2 (6 bases). The V gene lost 11 bases and the J gene lost 3 bases, with 12 bases spanning the gap. The CDR3 is made up of 12 amino acids. The V gene's germline CDR1 is MNHEY and CDR2 SMNVEV (reference sequence). CDR3 sequence: CASAGITDTQYF. CDR3 DNA: TGTGCCTCGGCGGGAATTACAGATACGCAGTATTTT.

J is TRBJ1-3 and V is TRBV29-1; TRBD1 might be the D (5 bases). From germline, CDR1 is SQVTM and CDR2 ANQGSEA. The V end was cut by 7 bases, the J end by 7 bases, with 14 bases between. The CDR3 spans 12 residues. The CDR3 sequence: CSAATALNTIYF. In DNA, the CDR3 is TGCAGCGCAGCGACAGCTTTGAACACCATATATTTT.